This TCR beta chain came from a study of CD8 T cells in Susac syndrome (dated by TCRdb to about 2019). Study-level background: Whether CD8+ T cell activation and differentiation in Susac syndrome was antigen driven was tested using repertoire sequencing.

Sequences SEHNR (CDR1) and FQNEAQ (CDR2) are obtained from the germline V gene (reference sequence). The CDR3 holds 10 amino acids from the cysteine to the phenylalanine. Of all the DNA, just the CDR3 is kept, 30 bases in frame from base 1. V is pruned by 5 bases and J by 12 bases, leaving 3 bases of the junction without a gene match. What the authors observed across the whole study: The number of individuals in the TCR sequencing and HLA analysis was acknowledged as relatively small.

About this clonotype itself: What this receptor recognizes is not known. Nothing much larger sits one base from this clone, and base qualities are not available.

High-throughput TCR beta sequencing profiled peripheral blood CD8+ and CD4+ T cells from healthy donors, Susac syndrome patients and multiple sclerosis patients. Healthy donors were included as age- and sex-matched controls. Bulk CD8+ and CD4+ T cells were purified magnetically by negative isolation, whereas CD8+ TEMRA cells were enriched by FACS. Blood was drawn into EDTA tubes, processed within 24 hours, and PBMCs were isolated by density gradient centrifugation. PBMCs intended for TCR sequencing were cryopreserved in liquid nitrogen and thawed later in a water bath at 37 degrees C. The sorted or isolated CD4+, CD8+ and CD8+ TEMRA cells had a purity of 90% or higher. RNA was extracted using the RNeasy kit, and about 0.45 to 1 ug of the RNA was reverse transcribed with random hexamers. TCR beta CDR3 regions were amplified with the immunoSEQ multiplex PCR assay covering 54 Vbeta and 13 Jbeta segments. Bias from PCR amplification was corrected by using a synthetic template baseline for primer optimization and for computational correction. Under the source paper's analysis protocol: Reads were annotated to V, D and J genes according to IMGT and were analyzed with immunoSEQ Analyzer, with only productive sequences retained. To calculate clonality, Shannon entropy was normalized by log2 of the number of productive unique sequences and then subtracted from one. Public and private clones were assessed among the 100 most prevalent clones of each patient and control. A clone was defined as Susac-specific if it was absent from the healthy and MS cohorts, from over a thousand published viral clones and from other ImmuneACCESS disease sequences. TCRdb reanalyzed the raw reads on its own, using fastp at Q25 for trimming and MiXCR for clone calling, and kept in-frame beta chains. CDR3 protein sequences are deduplicated, and each keeps its most common genes and DNA. TCRdb, not the authors, supplied the V and J calls. Recorded for this sample are some 120,000 distinct CDR3 sequences; around 94% of them occurred a single time. Around 0.087% of the sample is held by the ten biggest clonotypes.

The sequence came from a human donor in good health. Recombination linked TRBV7-9 to TRBJ1-2; 7 middle bases align to TRBD1. Sequencing was carried out using CD4+ T cells from PBMCs. The CDR3 here reads CASSGTGDTF. The nucleotides are TGTGCCAGCAGCGGAACAGGGGACACCTTC.